Each of the 7 T cell receptor beta chains below was sequenced from the same sample in a study of T cell responses to AZD1222 COVID-19 vaccine. TCRdb's copy holds only in-frame clones and misses some; the assay was immunoSEQ multiplex PCR. The sample contains some 55,000 clones, around 90% of which appear only once. This specimen consisted of peripheral blood, obtained on day 0 of AZD1222 vaccination. These receptors originate from an adult in good health.

The chain employs TRBV5-4 and TRBJ1-5; D unclear. The V end was cut by 1 base, the J end by 7 bases, with 12 bases between. From germline, CDR1 is SGHNT and CDR2 YYREEE (reference sequence). CDR3 length: 14 amino acids. CDR3 in DNA: TGTGCCAGCAGCTTGCGTGGAAGTCCGCAGCCCCAGCATTTT. Translation gives CASSLRGSPQPQHF. Full variable domain (rest looked up from reference TRBV5-4 and TRBJ1-5): ETGVTQSPTHLIKTRGQQVTLRCSSQSGHNTVSWYQQALGQGPQFIFQYYREEENGRGNFPPRFSGLQFPNYSSELNVNALELDDSALYLCASSLRGSPQPQHFGDGTRLSIL.

The chain joins TRBV19 to TRBJ1-2, with 7 nucleotides matching TRBD1. Germline CDR1 reads LNHDA; CDR2 reads SQIVND (reference sequence). The CDR3 consists of 13 residues. V was pared by 8 bases and J by 5 bases, with 8 bases of the junction left unmatched. The CDR3 sequence: CASSKGAGYGYTF. CDR3 in DNA: TGTGCCAGTTCGAAGGGGGCAGGGTATGGCTACACCTTC.

The chain couples TRBV7-9 to TRBJ2-1, with 7 positions matching TRBD1. After removal of 5 bases from V and 6 bases from J, the junction contained 1 base not matched to a gene. This CDR3 contains 12 residues. From germline, CDR1 is SEHNR and CDR2 FQNEAQ (reference sequence). The CDR3 spells CASSRDSNEQFF. The CDR3, as DNA: TGTGCCAGCAGCCGGGACAGCAATGAGCAGTTCTTC.

The CDR3 DNA sequence: TGTGCCATCAGTGAGAACCCGGGACAGGGGAGGAACATTCAGTACTTC. It translates to CAISENPGQGRNIQYF. This rearrangement joins TRBV10-3 to TRBJ2-4; 10 nucleotides align to TRBD1. The CDR3 totals 16 residues. V lost 2 bases, J lost 7 bases, and 8 bases stayed unmatched. Looked up from germline, CDR1 is ENHRY and CDR2 is SYGVKD.

A single count supports this clone. J is TRBJ2-2 and V is TRBV19; maybe TRBD1 (6 bases). CDR1 and CDR2 (germline): LNHDA, SQIVND (reference sequence). The CDR3 length is 14 residues. The V end lost 9 bases, the J end lost 0 bases, and 11 bases lay between the germline ends. The CDR3 sequence: CASKDSSNTGELFF. The CDR3 DNA follows: TGTGCCAGCAAGGACAGCTCGAACACCGGGGAGCTGTTTTTT. Full variable domain (rest looked up from reference TRBV19 and TRBJ2-2): DGGITQSPKYLFRKEGQNVTLSCEQNLNHDAMYWYRQDPGQGLRLIYYSQIVNDFQKGDIAEGYSVSREKKESFPLTVTSAQKNPTAFYLCASKDSSNTGELFFGEGSRLTVL.

The chain couples TRBV5-4 to TRBJ2-1, with TRBD2 identical over 7 bases. This CDR3 spans 15 amino acids. The germline gives CDR1 SGHNT, CDR2 YYREEE (reference sequence). Germline trimming cut 2 bases from V and 5 bases from J; bases unmatched to any gene: 7. CDR3 bases: TGTGCCAGCAGCTTCGGGACTACTACCAACAATGAGCAGTTCTTC. Residues: CASSFGTTTNNEQFF.

The chain links TRBV9 to TRBJ2-5; 8 positions match TRBD1. The CDR3 consists of 15 residues. Germline lookup yields CDR1 SGDLS and CDR2 YYNGEE. The ends lost 6 bases at V and 4 bases at J; junction bases unmatched: 11. CDR3 DNA sequence: TGTGCCAGCACCCACTCGACAGGGGAGGTAGAGACCCAGTACTTC. It encodes CASTHSTGEVETQYF.